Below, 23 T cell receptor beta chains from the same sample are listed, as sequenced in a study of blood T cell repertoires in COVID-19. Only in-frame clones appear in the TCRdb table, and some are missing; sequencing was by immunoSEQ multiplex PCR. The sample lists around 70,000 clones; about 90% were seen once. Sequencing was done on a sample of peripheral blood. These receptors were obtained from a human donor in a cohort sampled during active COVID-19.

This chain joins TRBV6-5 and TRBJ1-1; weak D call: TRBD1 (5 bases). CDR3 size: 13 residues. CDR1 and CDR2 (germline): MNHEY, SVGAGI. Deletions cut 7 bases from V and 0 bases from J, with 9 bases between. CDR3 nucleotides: TGTGCCAGCACTAAACAGGTGAACACTGAAGCTTTCTTT. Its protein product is CASTKQVNTEAFF.

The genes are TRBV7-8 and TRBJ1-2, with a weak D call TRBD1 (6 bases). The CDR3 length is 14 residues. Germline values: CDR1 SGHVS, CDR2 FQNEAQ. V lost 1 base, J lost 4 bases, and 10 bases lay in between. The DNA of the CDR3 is TGTGCCAGCAGCTTAGGTCAGGGGCCCTATGGCTACACCTTC. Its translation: CASSLGQGPYGYTF.

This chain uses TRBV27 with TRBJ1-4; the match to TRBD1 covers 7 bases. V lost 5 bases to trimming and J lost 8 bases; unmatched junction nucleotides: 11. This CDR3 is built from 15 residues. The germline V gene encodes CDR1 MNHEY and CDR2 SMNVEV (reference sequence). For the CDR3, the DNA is TGTGCCAGCAGTCGAAACAGGGGTCGGGAGGAAAAACTGTTTTTT. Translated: CASSRNRGREEKLFF.

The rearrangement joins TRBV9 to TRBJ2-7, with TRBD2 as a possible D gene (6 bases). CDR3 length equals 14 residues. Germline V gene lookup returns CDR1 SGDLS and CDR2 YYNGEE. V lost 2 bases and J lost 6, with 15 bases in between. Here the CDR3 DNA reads TGTGCCAGCAGCGTGTCCACTAGCCTTCCCGAGCAGTACTTC. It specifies CASSVSTSLPEQYF. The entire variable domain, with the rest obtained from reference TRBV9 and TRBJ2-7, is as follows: DSGVTQTPKHLITATGQRVTLRCSPRSGDLSVYWYQQSLDQGLQFLIQYYNGEERAKGNILERFSAQQFPDLHSELNLSSLELGDSALYFCASSVSTSLPEQYFGPGTRLTVT.

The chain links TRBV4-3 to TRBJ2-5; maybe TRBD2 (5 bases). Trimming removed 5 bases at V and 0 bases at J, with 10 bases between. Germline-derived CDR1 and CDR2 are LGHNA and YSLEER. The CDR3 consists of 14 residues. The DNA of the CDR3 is TGCGCCAGCAGCTGGGGAGCGCACCAAGAGACCCAGTACTTC. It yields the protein CASSWGAHQETQYF.

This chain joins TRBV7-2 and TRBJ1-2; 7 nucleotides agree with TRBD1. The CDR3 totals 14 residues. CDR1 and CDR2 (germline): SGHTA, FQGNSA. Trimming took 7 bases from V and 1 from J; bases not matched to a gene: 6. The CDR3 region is CASKATGVNYGYTF. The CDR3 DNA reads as TGTGCCAGCAAAGCCACAGGGGTTAACTATGGCTACACCTTC.

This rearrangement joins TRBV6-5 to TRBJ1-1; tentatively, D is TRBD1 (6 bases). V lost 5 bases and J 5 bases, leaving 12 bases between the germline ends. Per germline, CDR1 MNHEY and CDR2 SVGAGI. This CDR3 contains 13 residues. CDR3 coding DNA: TGTGCCAGCAGTACCCCAGGGGTAACTGAAGCTTTCTTT. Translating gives CASSTPGVTEAFF.

The CDR3 nucleotides read TGCGCCAGCAGCTTGGTTAGCGGGACGCTCGAGCAGTACTTC. Amino acids: CASSLVSGTLEQYF. J is TRBJ2-7 and V is TRBV5-1, with TRBD2 matching 8 bases. Trimming removed 0 bases from V and 6 bases from J; junction bases left unmatched: 5. This CDR3 is built from 14 residues. Per the germline V gene, CDR1 is SGHRS and CDR2 is YFSETQ.

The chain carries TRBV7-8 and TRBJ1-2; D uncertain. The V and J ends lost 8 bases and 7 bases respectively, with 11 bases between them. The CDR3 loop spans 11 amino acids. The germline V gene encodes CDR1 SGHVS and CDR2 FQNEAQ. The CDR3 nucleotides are TGTGCCAGCGGGTCCCGGGGTGGCTACACCTTC. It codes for CASGSRGGYTF.

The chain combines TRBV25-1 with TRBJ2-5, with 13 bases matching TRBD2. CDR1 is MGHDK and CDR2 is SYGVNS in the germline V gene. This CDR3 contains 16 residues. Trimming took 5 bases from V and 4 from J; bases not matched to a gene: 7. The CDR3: CASSPRGTSGVETQYF. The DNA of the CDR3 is TGTGCCAGCAGTCCGAGGGGGACTAGCGGGGTAGAGACCCAGTACTTC.

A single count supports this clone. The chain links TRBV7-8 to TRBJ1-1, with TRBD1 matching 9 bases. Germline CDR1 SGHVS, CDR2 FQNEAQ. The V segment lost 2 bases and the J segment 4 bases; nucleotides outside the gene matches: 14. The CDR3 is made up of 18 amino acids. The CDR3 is CASSLSGTGTPGGTEAFF. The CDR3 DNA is TGTGCCAGCAGCTTATCCGGGACAGGGACGCCGGGTGGCACTGAAGCTTTCTTT.

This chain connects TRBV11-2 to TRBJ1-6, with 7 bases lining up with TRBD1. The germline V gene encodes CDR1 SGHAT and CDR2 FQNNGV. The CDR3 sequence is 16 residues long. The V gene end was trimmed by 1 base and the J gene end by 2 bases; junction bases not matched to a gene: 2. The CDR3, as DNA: TGTGCCAGCAGCTTAGCAGGGGGAGCCTATAATTCACCCCTCCACTTT. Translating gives CASSLAGGAYNSPLHF.

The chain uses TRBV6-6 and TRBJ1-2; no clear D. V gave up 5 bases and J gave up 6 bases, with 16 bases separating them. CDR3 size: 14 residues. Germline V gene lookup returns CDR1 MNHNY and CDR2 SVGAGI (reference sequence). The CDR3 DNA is TGTGCCAGCAGTGGTTCCGGGAAAACTAATGGCTACACCTTC. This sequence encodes CASSGSGKTNGYTF.

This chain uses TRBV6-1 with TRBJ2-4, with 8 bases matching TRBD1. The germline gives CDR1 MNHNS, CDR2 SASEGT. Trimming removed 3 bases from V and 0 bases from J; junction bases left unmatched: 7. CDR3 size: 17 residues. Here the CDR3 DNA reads TGTGCCAGCAGTGACCATGGGACAGGTGTAGCCAAAAACATTCAGTACTTC. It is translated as CASSDHGTGVAKNIQYF.

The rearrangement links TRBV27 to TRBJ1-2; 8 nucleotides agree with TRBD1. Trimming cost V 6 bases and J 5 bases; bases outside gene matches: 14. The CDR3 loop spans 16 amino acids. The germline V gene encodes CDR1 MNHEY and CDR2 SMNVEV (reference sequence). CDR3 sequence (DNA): TGTGCCAGCAGCCGGACAGGGACTCAGACAAATTATGGCTACACCTTC. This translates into CASSRTGTQTNYGYTF.

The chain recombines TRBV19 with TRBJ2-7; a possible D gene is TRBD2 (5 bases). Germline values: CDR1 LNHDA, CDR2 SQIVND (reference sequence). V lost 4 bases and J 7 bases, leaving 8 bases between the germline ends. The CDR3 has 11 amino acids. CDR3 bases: TGTGCCAGTAGTACGCAGCGGGAGCAGTACTTC. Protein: CASSTQREQYF.

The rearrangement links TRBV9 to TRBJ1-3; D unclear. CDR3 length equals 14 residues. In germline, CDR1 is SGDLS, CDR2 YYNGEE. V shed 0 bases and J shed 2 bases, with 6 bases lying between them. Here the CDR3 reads CASSVDSAGNTIYF. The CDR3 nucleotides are TGTGCCAGCAGCGTAGATTCTGCTGGAAACACCATATATTTT.

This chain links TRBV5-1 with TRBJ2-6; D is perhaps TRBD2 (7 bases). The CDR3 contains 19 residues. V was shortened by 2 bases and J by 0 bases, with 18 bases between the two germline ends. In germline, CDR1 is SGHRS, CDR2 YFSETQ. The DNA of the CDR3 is TGCGCCAGCAGCTTTAATGGGGGGGCACCACACTCTGGGGCCAACGTCCTGACTTTC. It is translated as CASSFNGGAPHSGANVLTF.

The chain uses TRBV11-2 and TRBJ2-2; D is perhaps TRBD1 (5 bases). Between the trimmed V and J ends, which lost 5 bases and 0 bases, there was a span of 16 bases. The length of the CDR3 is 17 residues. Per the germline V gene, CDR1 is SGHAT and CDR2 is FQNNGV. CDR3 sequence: CASSPRVGQTNTGELFF. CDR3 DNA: TGTGCCAGCAGCCCTCGGGTGGGGCAGACGAACACCGGGGAGCTGTTTTTT.

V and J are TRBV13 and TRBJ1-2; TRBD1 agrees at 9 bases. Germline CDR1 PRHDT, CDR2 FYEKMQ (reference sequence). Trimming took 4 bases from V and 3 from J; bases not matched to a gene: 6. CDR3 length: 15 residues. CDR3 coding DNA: TGTGCCAGCAGCTCTAACAGGGGGCTTGACTATGGCTACACCTTC. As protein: CASSSNRGLDYGYTF.

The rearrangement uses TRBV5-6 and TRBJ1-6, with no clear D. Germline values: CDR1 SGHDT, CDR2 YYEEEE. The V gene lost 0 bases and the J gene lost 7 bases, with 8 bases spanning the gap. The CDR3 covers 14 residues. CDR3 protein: CASSLVRSNSPLHF. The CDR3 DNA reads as TGTGCCAGCAGCTTGGTCAGGTCCAATTCACCCCTCCACTTT.

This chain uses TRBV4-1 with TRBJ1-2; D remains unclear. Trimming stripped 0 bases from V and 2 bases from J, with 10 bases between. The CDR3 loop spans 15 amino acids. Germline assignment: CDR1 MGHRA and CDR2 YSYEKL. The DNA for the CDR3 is TGCGCCAGCAGCCAAGATGTTCAGGAAAACTATGGCTACACCTTC. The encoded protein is CASSQDVQENYGYTF.

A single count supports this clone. The CDR3 nucleotides read TGTGCCAGCAGCTTAGATGTGAGGACTAGCTTCGAGACCCAGTACTTC. It specifies CASSLDVRTSFETQYF. The chain has TRBV5-4 and TRBJ2-5; 8 bases fit TRBD2. Germline CDR1 and CDR2: SGHNT and YYREEE (reference sequence). The junction had 11 bases not matched to a gene; V was cut back by 2 bases and J by 5 bases. CDR3 length: 16 amino acids.